This T cell receptor beta chain originates from a study of blood T cell repertoires in COVID-19. Looking at the study overall: T cells, B-cell-depleted T cells, or PBMCs provided the cDNA or gDNA that served as material.

TCRdb's table, derived via immunoSEQ multiplex PCR, lists solely in-frame clones and lacks some. The data hold approximately 400,000 clones, with roughly 90% observed a single time. Germline lookup yields CDR1 SGHTA and CDR2 FQGTGA. The CDR3 covers 14 residues. The J segment lost 6 bases and the V segment lost 3 bases, leaving 4 bases of the junction unmatched. The J gene is TRBJ1-2, the V gene TRBV7-3, with 10 bases identical to TRBD1. This TCR was recovered from a man in his forties with acute or convalescent COVID-19. Input material: peripheral blood. CDR3 bases: TGTGCCAGCAGCTTTGCCGGGACAGGGGATGGCTACACCTTC. Its translation is CASSFAGTGDGYTF.